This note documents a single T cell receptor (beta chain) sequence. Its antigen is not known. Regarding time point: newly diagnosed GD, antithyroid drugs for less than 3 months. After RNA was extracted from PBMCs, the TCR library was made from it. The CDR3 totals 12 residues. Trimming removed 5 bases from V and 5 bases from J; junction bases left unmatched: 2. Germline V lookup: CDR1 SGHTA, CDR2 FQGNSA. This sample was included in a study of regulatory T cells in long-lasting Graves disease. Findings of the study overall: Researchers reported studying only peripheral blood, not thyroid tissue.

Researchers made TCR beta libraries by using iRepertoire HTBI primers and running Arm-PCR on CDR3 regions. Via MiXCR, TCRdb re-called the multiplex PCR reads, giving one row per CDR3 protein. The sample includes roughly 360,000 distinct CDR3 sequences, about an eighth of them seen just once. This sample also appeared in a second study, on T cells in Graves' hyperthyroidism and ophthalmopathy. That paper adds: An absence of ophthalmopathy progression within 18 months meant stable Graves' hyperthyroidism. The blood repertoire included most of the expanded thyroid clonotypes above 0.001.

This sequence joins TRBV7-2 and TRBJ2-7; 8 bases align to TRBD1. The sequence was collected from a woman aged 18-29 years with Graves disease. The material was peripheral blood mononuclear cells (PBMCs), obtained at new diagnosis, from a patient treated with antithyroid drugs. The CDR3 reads CASSLDRDEQYV. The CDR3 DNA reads TGTGCCAGCAGCCTGGACAGGGACGAGCAGTACGTC.